The 15 T cell receptor beta chains below were found in one sample sequenced in a study of shared T cell receptors in the human thymus. The data were produced by immunoSEQ multiplex PCR, yet TCRdb's version contains in-frame clones alone and is incomplete. Among approximately 400,000 clones listed, roughly 94% were seen once. Sequencing was done on a sample of thymocytes. Receptors originate from a human donor.

The chain links TRBV5-4 to TRBJ2-4; maybe TRBD1 (5 bases). CDR1 is SGHNT and CDR2 is YYREEE in the germline V gene (reference sequence). The CDR3 spans 19 residues. V was pared by 2 bases and J by 1 base, with 22 bases between. The CDR3 sequence is CASSLRQGLIDWAKNIQYF. CDR3 sequence (DNA): TGTGCCAGCAGCTTACGGCAGGGCCTAATTGACTGGGCCAAAAACATTCAGTACTTC.

This chain links TRBV10-2 with TRBJ1-1; 7 nucleotides align to TRBD1. The V and J ends lost 7 bases and 0 bases, in that order; junction bases with no gene match: 11. The CDR3 spans 16 residues. CDR1 and CDR2 from the germline V gene are WSHSY and SAAADI. The CDR3 protein is CASNPTGQTMNTEAFF. CDR3 DNA: TGCGCCAGCAACCCTACGGGACAGACCATGAACACTGAAGCTTTCTTT.

This sequence joins TRBV27 and TRBJ2-7; 8 bases map to TRBD2. The CDR3 length is 14 residues. The V segment lost 5 bases and the J segment 4 bases; nucleotides outside the gene matches: 7. CDR1 and CDR2 (germline): MNHEY, SMNVEV (reference sequence). CDR3 region: CASSPTASGYEQYF. In DNA form, the CDR3 reads TGTGCCAGCAGTCCAACGGCTAGCGGGTACGAGCAGTACTTC.

The chain joins TRBV6-4 to TRBJ1-2; D uncertain. The CDR3 spans 12 residues. V was shortened by 6 bases and J by 8 bases, with 13 bases between the two germline ends. Germline V gene sequence: CDR1 MRHNA, CDR2 SNTAGT. CDR3 protein: CASRDSRSGYTF. CDR3 DNA: TGTGCCAGCAGGGATTCTCGTAGCGGCTACACCTTC.

This clone was counted a single time. The chain combines TRBV27 with TRBJ2-1; TRBD1 or TRBD2 may be the D gene (5 bases each). The CDR3 is 15 amino acids. The germline V and J ends were trimmed by 5 bases and 4 bases, with 15 bases remaining between them. Germline V gene lookup returns CDR1 MNHEY and CDR2 SMNVEV (reference sequence). The CDR3 reads CASSPSGPQYNEQFF. In nucleotides, the CDR3 is TGTGCCAGCAGTCCCTCGGGACCTCAGTACAATGAGCAGTTCTTC.

The rearrangement links TRBV11-2 to TRBJ2-3; D could derive from TRBD1 or TRBD2 (7 bases each). Germline assignment: CDR1 SGHAT and CDR2 FQNNGV. This CDR3 region has 17 residues. V was trimmed by 1 base and J by 0 bases, leaving 14 bases between them. CDR3 sequence: CASSLGSGGVSTDTQYF. CDR3 sequence (DNA): TGTGCCAGCAGCTTAGGGTCAGGGGGGGTTAGCACAGATACGCAGTATTTT.

The chain couples TRBV6-4 to TRBJ2-2, with a tentative D call TRBD1 (5 bases). CDR1 MRHNA and CDR2 SNTAGT come from the germline V gene. The CDR3 has 15 amino acids. Trimming removed 2 bases from V and 1 base from J, with 8 bases in between. The CDR3 reads CASSDTGENTGELFF. The CDR3 bases are TGTGCCAGCAGTGACACAGGTGAGAACACCGGGGAGCTGTTTTTT.

The rearrangement uses TRBV7-9 and TRBJ2-3; TRBD1 aligns across 8 bases. From germline, CDR1 is SEHNR and CDR2 FQNEAQ (reference sequence). The ends lost 5 bases at V and 2 bases at J; junction bases unmatched: 6. This CDR3 is built from 15 residues. CDR3 DNA: TGTGCCAGCAGCGTCTTGGGACAGGACACAGATACGCAGTATTTT. Translating gives CASSVLGQDTDTQYF.

This chain uses TRBV4-3 with TRBJ2-1; TRBD2 matches at 7 bases. The CDR3 sequence is 14 residues long. Germline assignment: CDR1 LGHNA and CDR2 YSLEER. V was clipped by 3 bases and J by 10 bases; unmatched bases: 9. Here the CDR3 reads CASSHRTSMCEQFF. In DNA form, the CDR3 reads TGCGCCAGCAGCCACCGGACTAGTATGTGCGAGCAGTTCTTC.

The chain couples TRBV9 to TRBJ2-3; 8 bases fit TRBD2. This CDR3 has 16 residues. Per germline, CDR1 SGDLS and CDR2 YYNGEE. Unmatched junction bases numbered 11, after V lost 5 bases and J lost 3 bases. The CDR3 sequence: CASSPPQRERTDTQYF. The CDR3 region has the DNA TGTGCCAGCAGTCCTCCCCAGCGGGAGCGGACAGATACGCAGTATTTT.

In DNA form, the CDR3 reads TGTGCCAGCAGTTTACACCTCTCTGGGGCCAACGTCCTGACTTTC. Translated, it gives CASSLHLSGANVLTF. V gene TRBV27 combines with J gene TRBJ2-6; D is undetermined. The CDR3 covers 15 residues. Looked up from germline, CDR1 is MNHEY and CDR2 is SMNVEV (reference sequence). V was shortened by 2 bases and J by 0 bases, with 5 bases between the two germline ends.

CDR3: CASTTPDREGGNTIYF. In nucleotides, the CDR3 is TGTGCCAGCACCACCCCGGACAGGGAAGGGGGAAACACCATATATTTT. The genes are TRBV28 and TRBJ1-3; 8 bases match TRBD1. In germline, CDR1 is MDHEN, CDR2 SYDVKM. This CDR3 contains 16 residues. The V segment lost 7 bases and the J segment 4 bases; nucleotides outside the gene matches: 12.

This chain links TRBV18 with TRBJ1-2; possibly TRBD1 for D (6 bases). Between the trimmed V and J ends, which lost 2 bases and 4 bases, there was a span of 20 bases. Germline V CDR1 and CDR2: KGHSH, LQKENI. This CDR3 is 17 amino acids long. CDR3 protein: CASSPFRGRGPPYGYTF. In DNA form, the CDR3 reads TGTGCCAGCTCACCATTCAGGGGCAGGGGACCGCCCTATGGCTACACCTTC.

This chain joins TRBV27 and TRBJ2-7; 7 nucleotides match TRBD2. The CDR3 contains 16 residues. Per the germline V gene, CDR1 is MNHEY and CDR2 is SMNVEV (reference sequence). V lost 3 bases and J lost 3; bases outside the gene matches: 11. CDR3 bases: TGTGCCAGCAGTTTTAGGCCCAGCGGGGATTACTACGAGCAGTACTTC. Encoded protein: CASSFRPSGDYYEQYF.

The CDR3 DNA reads TGTGCCAGCAGCTTTTGGAGCAGGGGTATCGACGAGCAGTACTTC. It is translated as CASSFWSRGIDEQYF. J is TRBJ2-7 and V is TRBV13, with D perhaps matching TRBD1 (6 bases). The germline gives CDR1 PRHDT, CDR2 FYEKMQ (reference sequence). CDR3 size: 15 residues. V was cut by 3 bases and J by 5 bases, with 17 bases left in between.